This TCR beta chain emerged from a study of blood T cell repertoires in COVID-19. The CDR3 totals 16 residues. Trimming pared 0 bases from V and 5 bases from J, leaving 17 bases between. Germline V gene data show CDR1 as SGHRS and CDR2 as YFSETQ. Here immunoSEQ multiplex PCR was the method, and the copy in TCRdb shows in-frame clones only, minus some. The sample has about 190,000 clones; roughly 84% are singletons. Source material: peripheral blood. This TCR derives from a human donor in a cohort sampled during active COVID-19. V is TRBV5-1 and J is TRBJ1-1; tentatively, D is TRBD1 (6 bases). The CDR3 loop is CASSLVPQGRGTEAFF. CDR3 sequence (DNA): TGCGCCAGCAGCTTGGTACCACAGGGCCGAGGGACTGAAGCTTTCTTT.